The clone carrying this T cell receptor beta chain was seen just once. Its antigen is not identified. V dropped 1 base and J dropped 3 bases, with 7 bases sitting between them. The CDR3 runs 13 residues. Germline V gives CDR1 SGDLS, CDR2 YYNGEE. This entry comes from a study of T cells in narcolepsy. The study's findings and limits: Autoreactive clonotypes reportedly recurred in blood of same and different patients, not controls. Some memory CD4+ repertoires had no autoreactive clone sequences. Autoreactive HCRT-specific and TRIB2-specific clonotypes were marked in same-patient CSF-versus-blood CD4+ comparisons.

Libraries were prepared by immunoSEQ multiplex PCR; TCRdb keeps only in-frame clonotypes and omits some of them. The repertoire has approximately 23,000 clones, roughly 85% of them found once; the top ten carry approximately 10%. The TCR sequence derives from a human donor in good health. The rearrangement uses TRBV9 and TRBJ2-5; D unresolved. Sequenced: memory (CD45RA-) CD4+ T cells from blood. In DNA, the CDR3 is TGTGCCAGCAGCGTAAACGGAAAAGAGACCCAGTACTTC. This gives the protein CASSVNGKETQYF.